This T cell receptor (beta chain) was sequenced during a study of T cells in Graves' hyperthyroidism and ophthalmopathy. The study's findings and limits: Before onset, ophthalmopathy was predicted by the model a median around 6 months earlier. Among thyroid clonotypes expanded above 0.001, most also appeared in blood.

As to this clonotype: Its matching antigen is unknown.

The CDR3 sequence is 13 residues long. Trimming removed 2 bases from V and 3 bases from J, with 10 bases in between. Germline V gene sequence: CDR1 GTSNPN, CDR2 SVGIG (reference sequence). Lactation, pregnancy, other autoimmune disease or uncontrolled infection led to exclusion of patients. Together with thyroid ultrasound, orbital computed tomography, serum thyroxine and TRAb, clinical symptoms were used for diagnoses. There were TCR beta CDR3 regions amplified from RNA transcripts. Initially, a first-round RT-PCR of the TCR CDR3 employed the HTBI primer set. MiXCR, applied by TCRdb to the multiplex PCR reads, yields one record per CDR3 protein. The table lists about 600,000 distinct CDR3 sequences, roughly a sixth of them singletons.

This receptor was obtained from a woman aged 40 to 50 with Graves' ophthalmopathy. The chain links TRBV30 to TRBJ1-2; D gene unclear. What was sequenced was blood. This CDR3 is CAWSSTGDYGYTF. The CDR3 region has the DNA TGTGCCTGGAGTTCTACCGGGGACTATGGCTACACCTTC.